Shown below are 26 T cell receptor beta chains from a single sample sequenced in a study of blood T cell repertoires in COVID-19. Profiling relied on immunoSEQ multiplex PCR, and the TCRdb table lists in-frame clones only, not all of them. Among about 250,000 clones listed, around 86% were seen once. Sequencing was carried out using peripheral blood. The receptors here all came from a woman of 80 years or more with COVID-19, enrolled during active disease.

This clone came up once. The rearrangement uses TRBV6-5 and TRBJ2-2; D unclear. This CDR3 spans 12 amino acids. In germline, CDR1 is MNHEY, CDR2 SVGAGI. V lost 8 bases and J lost 4, with 8 bases in between. This CDR3 is CASYPVTGELFF. As DNA, the CDR3 is TGTGCCAGCTACCCGGTCACCGGGGAGCTGTTTTTT.

The CDR3, as DNA: TGTGCCAGCAGGGGACAGGGGGCGAACACTGAAGCTTTCTTT. This encodes CASRGQGANTEAFF. The chain employs TRBV6-4 and TRBJ1-1, with 12 positions matching TRBD1. CDR1 is MRHNA, CDR2 SNTAGT, per germline. V shed 6 bases and J 1 base; nucleotides not matched to a gene: 0. The CDR3 spans 14 residues.

The chain combines TRBV5-1 with TRBJ1-4; TRBD1 matches 7 bases. The length of the CDR3 is 16 residues. Per the germline V gene, CDR1 is SGHRS and CDR2 is YFSETQ. J lost 6 bases, V lost 3 bases, and 11 bases had no gene match. CDR3 sequence reads: CASSSGRRQGYEKLFF. In DNA, the CDR3 is TGCGCCAGCAGCTCCGGCCGTCGACAGGGTTATGAAAAACTGTTTTTT.

The chain links TRBV4-1 to TRBJ2-1, with D perhaps TRBD2 (5 bases). Trimming left V 4 bases short and J 6 bases short, with 16 bases between. Germline assignment: CDR1 MGHRA and CDR2 YSYEKL. There are 15 residues in the CDR3. CDR3 loop: CASSPHSALGNEQFF. The CDR3 bases are TGCGCCAGCAGCCCCCATAGCGCTCTCGGCAATGAGCAGTTCTTC.

The rearrangement joins TRBV7-9 to TRBJ1-4; possible D gene TRBD1, 6 bases. This CDR3 spans 17 amino acids. Deletions cut 7 bases from V and 10 bases from J, with 28 bases between. In germline, CDR1 is SEHNR, CDR2 FQNEAQ (reference sequence). The CDR3 DNA sequence: TGTGCCAGCACCGTAACCTCTGGGGGCAGGGGATTCAGAAAACTGTTTTTT. Protein product: CASTVTSGGRGFRKLFF.

The chain couples TRBV3-1 (or the pseudogene TRBV3-2) to TRBJ2-3, with 13 bases aligning to TRBD2. Trimming at V came to 4 bases and at J to 5 bases, leaving 12 bases not matched to a gene. From germline, CDR1 is LGHDT and CDR2 YNNKEL (reference sequence). This CDR3 has 18 amino acids. CDR3 residues: CASSPRPLAGGPGDTQYF. DNA of the CDR3: TGTGCCAGCAGCCCGAGGCCACTAGCGGGGGGGCCAGGAGATACGCAGTATTTT.

V is TRBV9 and J is TRBJ2-1; the D gene is possibly TRBD1 (6 bases). From germline, CDR1 is SGDLS and CDR2 YYNGEE. The ends were cut back, 0 bases at V and 2 bases at J, with 12 bases in the middle. This CDR3 is 16 amino acids long. CDR3 DNA sequence: TGTGCCAGCAGCGTAGGACCCAGGGGAGCCTACAATGAGCAGTTCTTC. Amino acids: CASSVGPRGAYNEQFF.

V gene TRBV6-5 combines with J gene TRBJ2-3, with a tentative D call TRBD1 (5 bases). The germline CDR1 and CDR2 sequences are MNHEY and SVGAGI. There are 13 residues in the CDR3. Trimming shortened V by 6 bases and J by 5 bases, and 12 bases separated the two germline ends. CDR3 amino acids: CASRQDGLDTQYF. CDR3 DNA: TGTGCCAGCAGACAGGACGGATTAGATACGCAGTATTTT.

This chain joins TRBV18 and TRBJ1-3, with 7 bases fitting TRBD1. Unmatched junction bases numbered 7, after V lost 5 bases and J lost 0 bases. Germline assignment: CDR1 KGHSH and CDR2 LQKENI. The CDR3 is made up of 16 amino acids. This CDR3 reads CASSSGQLPSGNTIYF. Written as DNA, the CDR3 is TGTGCCAGCTCATCGGGACAGCTACCCTCTGGAAACACCATATATTTT.

The J gene is TRBJ2-7, the V gene TRBV30; D is uncertain. The germline V and J ends were trimmed by 1 base and 2 bases, with 9 bases remaining between them. Germline CDR1 reads GTSNPN; CDR2 reads SVGIG (reference sequence). The CDR3 is made up of 13 amino acids. The chain's CDR3 is CAWSAPPAYEQYF. CDR3 in DNA: TGTGCCTGGAGTGCCCCCCCGGCCTACGAGCAGTACTTC.

The CDR3 is CASSSRTSGSNTGELFF. The CDR3 DNA is TGTGCCAGCAGCTCACGGACTAGCGGGTCGAACACCGGGGAGCTGTTTTTT. This sequence joins TRBV11-3 and TRBJ2-2; 11 bases match TRBD2. CDR1 and CDR2 from the germline V gene are SGHNT and YENEEA. Unmatched junction bases numbered 4, after V lost 4 bases and J lost 0 bases. CDR3 length: 17 amino acids.

V gene TRBV6-1 combines with J gene TRBJ2-2; TRBD2 aligns across 10 bases. Germline CDR1 and CDR2: MNHNS and SASEGT. J lost 4 bases, V lost 3 bases, and 8 bases had no gene match. The CDR3 extends over 17 amino acids. CDR3 residues: CASSEGGLAGVTGELFF. CDR3 DNA sequence: TGTGCCAGCAGTGAGGGTGGGCTAGCGGGGGTCACCGGGGAGCTGTTTTTT.

The V call is TRBV28, the J call TRBJ2-1, with a tentative D call TRBD1 (5 bases). The V gene lost 4 bases and the J gene lost 12 bases, with 16 bases spanning the gap. In germline, CDR1 is MDHEN, CDR2 SYDVKM. The CDR3 consists of 13 residues. The CDR3 region has the DNA TGTGCCAGCAGTTCGACGACAGCCCCTGGGCAGTTCTTC. It codes for CASSSTTAPGQFF.

This rearrangement joins TRBV2 to TRBJ1-3; no clear D. V gave up 4 bases and J gave up 0 bases, with 7 bases separating them. This CDR3 contains 14 residues. Germline V gene sequence: CDR1 SNHLY, CDR2 FYNNEI. CDR3 loop: CASSGGFSGNTIYF. CDR3 nucleotide sequence: TGTGCCAGCAGTGGCGGATTCTCTGGAAACACCATATATTTT.

This clone was counted once. The CDR3 bases are TGTGCCAGCAGCCAGATAGATAATGAGCAGTTCTTC. This codes for CASSQIDNEQFF. The V gene is TRBV3-1 (or the pseudogene TRBV3-2), the J gene TRBJ2-1; no definite D call. Germline lookup yields CDR1 LGHDT and CDR2 YNNKEL (reference sequence). This CDR3 is built from 12 residues. Trimming left V 3 bases short and J 7 bases short, with 7 bases between.

This chain uses TRBV6-5 with TRBJ1-1, with a possible D match to TRBD1 (6 bases). The ends were cut back, 6 bases at V and 0 bases at J, with 8 bases in the middle. Germline loops: CDR1 MNHEY, CDR2 SVGAGI. CDR3 size: 13 residues. CDR3 coding DNA: TGTGCCAGCAGGCAGGGGTTGAACACTGAAGCTTTCTTT. Translating gives CASRQGLNTEAFF.

V is TRBV2 and J is TRBJ1-1, with TRBD1 as a possible D gene (5 bases). The CDR3 has 13 residues. V was trimmed by 3 bases and J by 6 bases, leaving 11 bases between them. Germline CDR1 is SNHLY and CDR2 is FYNNEI. CDR3: CASSEGGRAEAFF. The CDR3, as DNA: TGTGCCAGCAGTGAGGGGGGGAGGGCTGAAGCTTTCTTT.

The chain uses TRBV5-1 and TRBJ2-1, with TRBD2 matching over 7 bases. The CDR3 is 15 residues long. With V trimmed by 4 bases and J by 5 bases, 9 bases remained unmatched. CDR1 and CDR2 (germline): SGHRS, YFSETQ. The CDR3: CASSIITAGDNEQFF. The CDR3, as DNA: TGCGCCAGCAGCATCATAACGGCGGGGGACAATGAGCAGTTCTTC.

This chain connects TRBV12-3 or TRBV12-4 to TRBJ1-5, with no clear D. The length of the CDR3 is 13 residues. V was pared by 3 bases and J by 6 bases, with 9 bases between. CDR3 in DNA: TGTGCCAGCAGTTTTTCCCCTATTCAGCCCCAGCATTTT. Encoded protein: CASSFSPIQPQHF.

The rearrangement joins TRBV29-1 to TRBJ1-2; 8 bases are a match to TRBD1. This CDR3 is 12 amino acids long. Germline V gene lookup returns CDR1 SQVTM and CDR2 ANQGSEA. V shed 2 bases and J 6 bases; nucleotides not matched to a gene: 2. The CDR3: CSVESGGDGYTF. CDR3 bases: TGCAGCGTTGAATCAGGGGGCGATGGCTACACCTTC.

The chain employs TRBV13 and TRBJ2-3; 9 nucleotides match TRBD1. The germline V gene encodes CDR1 PRHDT and CDR2 FYEKMQ (reference sequence). CDR3 length: 16 residues. Losses at the gene ends were 4 bases for V and 3 bases for J; bases not matched to a gene: 8. This CDR3 reads CASSSSGTGFTDTQYF. The CDR3 coding sequence is TGTGCCAGCAGCTCGTCCGGGACAGGGTTTACAGATACGCAGTATTTT.

The rearrangement joins TRBV5-1 to TRBJ2-3, with D unresolved. The CDR3 has 17 residues. Trimming took off 4 bases at V and 5 bases at J, with 23 bases between the two ends. CDR1 and CDR2 (germline): SGHRS, YFSETQ. The CDR3 region has the DNA TGCGCCAGCAGCCCGGTAGTGGTCCCCCTGGTCTTAGATACGCAGTATTTT. Protein product: CASSPVVVPLVLDTQYF.

The chain couples TRBV5-1 to TRBJ2-2; 12 bases are shared with TRBD1. Germline loops: CDR1 SGHRS, CDR2 YFSETQ. The CDR3 consists of 17 residues. V gave up 4 bases and J gave up 5 bases; unmatched junction bases: 9. CDR3 loop: CASSGPGQGASTGELFF. The CDR3 DNA sequence: TGCGCCAGCAGCGGGCCGGGACAGGGGGCGTCTACCGGGGAGCTGTTTTTT. Looking up the rest from reference TRBV5-1 and TRBJ2-2 gives the full variable domain: KAGVTQTPRYLIKTRGQQVTLSCSPISGHRSVSWYQQTPGQGLQFLFEYFSETQRNKGNFPGRFSGRQFSNSRSEMNVSTLELGDSALYLCASSGPGQGASTGELFFGEGSRLTVL.

The V call is TRBV19, the J call TRBJ2-1; possible D gene TRBD1, 7 bases. Germline V gives CDR1 LNHDA, CDR2 SQIVND (reference sequence). With 6 bases removed from V and 8 bases from J, the gap between germline ends came to 20 bases. This CDR3 comprises 15 residues. As DNA, the CDR3 is TGTGCCAGTAGAGGGGGCCGGCGGGGCGACGATGAGCAGTTCTTC. Translating gives CASRGGRRGDDEQFF.

The chain employs TRBV11-2 and TRBJ2-7; TRBD1 agrees at 8 bases. Germline V lookup: CDR1 SGHAT, CDR2 FQNNGV. The CDR3 contains 13 residues. Germline trimming cut 1 base from V and 4 bases from J; bases unmatched to any gene: 0. CDR3 sequence: CASSLGTGYEQYV. Here the CDR3 DNA reads TGTGCCAGCAGCTTAGGGACAGGGTACGAGCAGTACGTC.

The rearrangement uses TRBV3-1 (or the pseudogene TRBV3-2) and TRBJ1-4; D gene ambiguous. This CDR3 has 14 residues. Germline V gives CDR1 LGHDT, CDR2 YNNKEL (reference sequence). Trimming removed 4 bases from V and 8 bases from J, with 14 bases in between. The chain's CDR3 is CASSLQPMKEKLFF. The CDR3 DNA sequence: TGTGCCAGCAGCCTACAGCCGATGAAGGAAAAACTGTTTTTT.